This entry lists 20 T cell receptor beta chains sequenced from one sample in a study of tumour-infiltrating T cells in Burkitt lymphoma. The repertoire was sequenced with immunoSEQ multiplex PCR; TCRdb's copy has only in-frame clones and lacks some. The data contain 2,500 to 3,500 clones, more than 75% of them singletons. Sequencing was performed on tumor tissue. Receptors were obtained from a human donor with diffuse large B-cell lymphoma.

J is TRBJ2-1 and V is TRBV14; D is ambiguous. V shed 0 bases and J shed 8 bases, with 11 bases lying between them. The CDR3 runs 14 residues. The germline gives CDR1 SGHDN, CDR2 FVKESK. Here the CDR3 reads CASSQDGWGYEQFF. CDR3 in DNA: TGTGCCAGCAGCCAAGATGGGTGGGGTTATGAGCAGTTCTTC. Supplemented by reference TRBV14 and TRBJ2-1, the full variable domain reads EAGVTQFPSHSVIEKGQTVTLRCDPISGHDNLYWYRRVMGKEIKFLLHFVKESKQDESGMPNNRFLAERTGGTYSTLKVQPAELEDSGVYFCASSQDGWGYEQFFGPGTRLTVL.

For the CDR3, the DNA is TGTGCCACCCAAGAACGGAACACTGAAGCTTTCTTT. Amino acids: CATQERNTEAFF. The rearrangement uses TRBV5-4 and TRBJ1-1; D is ambiguous. The CDR3 extends over 12 amino acids. Trimming took off 9 bases at V and 1 base at J, with 10 bases between the two ends. Germline values: CDR1 SGHNT, CDR2 YYREEE (reference sequence).

The rearrangement joins TRBV30 to TRBJ1-1; D call uncertain. The germline CDR1 and CDR2 sequences are GTSNPN and SVGIG (reference sequence). With 0 bases removed from V and 3 bases from J, the gap between germline ends came to 2 bases. The CDR3 totals 11 residues. CDR3 in DNA: TGTGCCTGGAGTGTTTACACTGAAGCTTTCTTT. Amino acids: CAWSVYTEAFF. The whole variable domain, remainder taken from reference TRBV30 and TRBJ1-1, is SQTIHQWPATLVQPVGSPLSLECTVEGTSNPNLYWYRQAAGRGLQLLFYSVGIGQISSEVPQNLSASRPQDRQFILSSKKLLLSDSGFYLCAWSVYTEAFFGQGTRLTVV.

The chain links TRBV9 to TRBJ2-4; D is perhaps TRBD2 (6 bases). V was clipped by 0 bases and J by 9 bases, with 10 bases between them. The CDR3 is made up of 13 amino acids. Germline CDR1 reads SGDLS; CDR2 reads YYNGEE. CDR3 DNA sequence: TGTGCCAGCAGCGTAGAACAGGAGGGCATTCAGTACTTC. Its translation: CASSVEQEGIQYF. The full variable domain, its missing parts supplied by reference TRBV9 and TRBJ2-4, is DSGVTQTPKHLITATGQRVTLRCSPRSGDLSVYWYQQSLDQGLQFLIQYYNGEERAKGNILERFSAQQFPDLHSELNLSSLELGDSALYFCASSVEQEGIQYFGAGTRLSVL.

This clone was counted once. V usage is TRBV5-1 and J usage is TRBJ2-7, with 7 bases lining up with TRBD1. V shed 4 bases, J shed 6 bases, and the junction held 10 bases outside the gene matches. This CDR3 spans 14 amino acids. The germline V gene has CDR1 SGHRS and CDR2 YFSETQ. CDR3 sequence: CASSTSTGPGEQYF. The CDR3 DNA reads as TGCGCCAGCAGCACGTCGACAGGGCCGGGCGAGCAGTACTTC.

This chain joins TRBV7-9 and TRBJ2-1; perhaps D is TRBD1 or TRBD2 (5 bases each). From germline, CDR1 is SEHNR and CDR2 FQNEAQ (reference sequence). V was clipped by 3 bases and J by 2 bases, with 11 bases between them. CDR3 size: 15 residues. This CDR3 reads CASSFLGVTYNEQFF. The CDR3 DNA is TGTGCCAGCAGCTTTTTGGGGGTAACCTACAATGAGCAGTTCTTC.

The CDR3 nucleotides are TGTGCCAGCAGCGTATGGGATGGGGGGGGTCCTAATGAAAAACTGTTTTTT. Its protein is CASSVWDGGGPNEKLFF. The genes are TRBV9 and TRBJ1-4; D is possibly TRBD1 (5 bases). The CDR3 spans 17 residues. Germline CDR1 SGDLS, CDR2 YYNGEE. Trimming took 1 base from V and 3 from J, leaving 16 bases between them.

V gene TRBV5-6 combines with J gene TRBJ2-7; TRBD1 aligns across 9 bases. After removal of 3 bases from V and 4 bases from J, the junction contained 8 bases not matched to a gene. Germline V gives CDR1 SGHDT, CDR2 YYEEEE. The CDR3 runs 15 residues. In DNA, the CDR3 is TGTGCCAGCAGCTCCCTCGGGACAGGGAATTACGAGCAGTACTTC. Amino acid sequence: CASSSLGTGNYEQYF.

The rearrangement joins TRBV9 to TRBJ2-2; 15 nucleotides align to TRBD2. The CDR3 consists of 23 residues. Germline V CDR1 and CDR2: SGDLS, YYNGEE. Germline trimming cut 3 bases from V and 3 bases from J; bases unmatched to any gene: 21. In DNA form, the CDR3 reads TGTGCCAGCAGCGCGCGACCGAAACCGCGCGGACTAGCGGGAGGGCCCCACACCGGGGAGCTGTTTTTT. Encoded protein: CASSARPKPRGLAGGPHTGELFF.

The V call is TRBV19, the J call TRBJ2-7; D is ambiguous. The CDR3 consists of 14 residues. Germline CDR1 LNHDA, CDR2 SQIVND (reference sequence). V dropped 1 base and J dropped 6 bases, with 13 bases sitting between them. In DNA form, the CDR3 reads TGTGCCAGTAGTATAGGAGGACCATTGGGCGAGCAGTACTTC. Amino acids: CASSIGGPLGEQYF.

This clone was observed a few times. J is TRBJ2-1 and V is TRBV28; D not resolved. Germline CDR1 is MDHEN and CDR2 is SYDVKM. The CDR3 runs 17 residues. V was clipped by 5 bases and J by 0 bases, with 17 bases between them. The chain's CDR3 is CASSPASTLSSYNEQFF. The CDR3 DNA sequence: TGTGCCAGCAGTCCAGCCTCCACGCTTAGCTCCTACAATGAGCAGTTCTTC.

V usage is TRBV7-2 and J usage is TRBJ1-6; D perhaps matches TRBD1 (6 bases). V lost 6 bases, J lost 7 bases, and 13 bases lay in between. The CDR3 totals 14 residues. Germline V lookup: CDR1 SGHTA, CDR2 FQGNSA. In DNA form, the CDR3 reads TGTGCCAGCAGACCACAGGGCCTGAATTCACCCCTCCACTTT. It encodes CASRPQGLNSPLHF.

The rearrangement links TRBV29-1 to TRBJ2-4, with D hard to call. Germline V lookup: CDR1 SQVTM, CDR2 ANQGSEA. This CDR3 is 14 amino acids long. V was trimmed by 5 bases and J by 7 bases, leaving 18 bases between them. The CDR3 DNA reads as TGCAGCGTTAGTCAAGATACCGGTCCGAACATTCAGTACTTC. The encoded protein is CSVSQDTGPNIQYF.

The V gene is TRBV4-3, the J gene TRBJ2-3; D perhaps matches TRBD1 (5 bases). Trimming took off 2 bases at V and 4 bases at J, with 10 bases between the two ends. This CDR3 has 14 amino acids. Germline V gene data show CDR1 as LGHNA and CDR2 as YSLEER. As DNA, the CDR3 is TGCGCCAGCAGCCAACAGGGTGTGTCAGATACGCAGTATTTT. Protein: CASSQQGVSDTQYF.

The V call is TRBV29-1, the J call TRBJ2-3; D not certain. CDR3 length equals 13 residues. Germline CDR1 is SQVTM and CDR2 is ANQGSEA. V was clipped by 4 bases and J by 0 bases, with 8 bases between them. In DNA, the CDR3 is TGCAGCGTTGTCGGAAGTAGCACAGATACGCAGTATTTT. This translates into CSVVGSSTDTQYF.

The gene calls are TRBV10-1 and TRBJ2-6; D remains ambiguous. The germline V gene has CDR1 WNHNN and CDR2 SYGVQD (reference sequence). CDR3 length: 18 amino acids. Trimming stripped 4 bases from V and 5 bases from J, with 21 bases between. CDR3 residues: CASSVCENPQSRANVLTF. The DNA for the CDR3 is TGCGCCAGCAGTGTCTGTGAAAATCCACAAAGTCGGGCCAACGTCCTGACTTTC.

This chain joins TRBV4-1 and TRBJ2-5; 11 bases are a match to TRBD2. Unmatched junction bases numbered 6, after V lost 0 bases and J lost 3 bases. The CDR3 totals 17 residues. In germline, CDR1 is MGHRA, CDR2 YSYEKL. CDR3 bases: TGCGCCAGCAGCCAAGATGGGCTAGCGGGAGGTGAAGAGACCCAGTACTTC. Its translation: CASSQDGLAGGEETQYF.

The rearrangement joins TRBV5-5 to TRBJ1-1; possible D gene TRBD1, 6 bases. Germline V gives CDR1 SGHKS, CDR2 YYEKEE (reference sequence). CDR3 size: 15 residues. The germline V and J ends were trimmed by 4 bases and 3 bases, with 16 bases remaining between them. The CDR3 nucleotides read TGTGCCAGCAGCGGCACCGGGACAAGAGACACTGAAGCTTTCTTT. This translates into CASSGTGTRDTEAFF.

This clone has just one count. The same CDR3 can be traced to other DNA sequences in this sample. V is TRBV9 and J is TRBJ1-1, with D uncertain. Germline V CDR1 and CDR2: SGDLS, YYNGEE. V was trimmed by 3 bases and J by 1 base, leaving 7 bases between them. This CDR3 spans 13 amino acids. The CDR3 coding sequence is TGTGCCAGCAGCGCTGCCCGGAACACTGAAGCTTTCTTT. This codes for CASSAARNTEAFF. Filled out from reference TRBV9 and TRBJ1-1, the complete variable domain reads DSGVTQTPKHLITATGQRVTLRCSPRSGDLSVYWYQQSLDQGLQFLIQYYNGEERAKGNILERFSAQQFPDLHSELNLSSLELGDSALYFCASSAARNTEAFFGQGTRLTVV.

V is TRBV6-5 and J is TRBJ1-2; 7 bases are shared with TRBD1. The CDR3 loop spans 14 amino acids. J was trimmed by 4 bases and V by 5 bases; bases with no gene match: 7. Germline V gene data show CDR1 as MNHEY and CDR2 as SVGAGI. DNA for the CDR3: TGTGCCAGCAGTCCCCAGGGGGGAGCCTATGGCTACACCTTC. Translation: CASSPQGGAYGYTF.